This T cell receptor beta chain was found in a study of naive and memory T cell subsets (dated by TCRdb to about 2017). Notes on the research overall: An open-source, UMI-based TCR alpha and beta sequencing pipeline was applied to sorted naive and memory peripheral blood T cell subsets. The results of the functional CMV T cell responses matched the IgG serology results in every case. RNA was DNase-treated and reverse transcribed with TCR constant-region primers, mostly using SuperScript III. The research as a whole found: Following error correction, more than 85% of naive TCR sequences occurred only once, which made naive abundance distributions much steeper than those of memory subsets. TCR abundance followed a power law with an exponent that was different for naive and memory subsets but consistent across the three individuals. Clonotypes were defined as single alpha or beta chain sequences, not paired alpha/beta receptors. A few larger clonotypes were found in naive repertoires, especially CD8, and these larger clonotypes were possibly memory cells re-expressing CD45RA. The repertoire findings for the naive and memory subsets could not be validated against a ground truth because none was available. RNA-based TCR counts may be influenced by expression changes linked to T cell activation and differentiation. In both CD4 and CD8 cells, the Gini index increased while Shannon and inverse Simpson diversity decreased from naive through CM, EM and EMRA.

Libraries were built with UMI-ligation and nested PCR. An equimolar mix of two oligonucleotides covering both TRBC1 and TRBC2 was used as the beta constant-region primer. A single-stranded oligonucleotide carrying the SP2 primer and a 12-nucleotide UMI was ligated to the 3' end of the cDNA by T4 RNA ligase 1. Four rounds of PCR, combining the SP2 primer with nested alpha and beta constant-region primers, were used to amplify the ligated cDNA. The ligation reaction was incubated at 16°C for about 20-24 hours. To avoid over-amplification, PCR2 was usually performed as a SYBR Green qPCR and halted once a predetermined threshold was reached. All purifications after the first were performed with Agencourt AMPure XP magnetic beads. Libraries were quantified by Qubit and checked on a TapeStation, where a main peak was expected near 650 bp. Pooled libraries were sequenced on an Illumina MiSeq using v2 2x251 paired-end kits, and typically 1-2 million reads were obtained per sample. Each sample was pooled at about 4.3 nM, and roughly 4.5-7.5% PhiX was included to help cluster recognition. Per the original workflow: FASTQ reads processed by Demultiplexor were assigned V and J genes by Decombinator through tag matching that tolerated a single base-pair mismatch. By using UMIs, Collapsinator corrected both sequencing errors and the frequency errors caused by PCR heterogeneity. CDR3Translator translated TCRs and extracted CDR3s from the conserved cysteine to the FGXG phenylalanine, flagging non-productive sequences. Gini, Shannon entropy and inverse Simpson indices were computed after subsampling the repertoires to the same number of UMI-defined TCRs. Clonotype abundance distributions were fitted to a power law by maximum likelihood within the linear range. For one naive CD8 sample, the pipeline and MIGEC produced similar UMI counts, unique TCR numbers and clonal distributions. In one analysis, naive TCRs that were also found in any memory subset of the same donor were excluded from the naive repertoire. Repertoires were searched for 7,000 to 7,500 CMV-associated CDR3 sequences compiled from VDJdb and a published dataset. TCRdb reworked the public reads: Q25 trimming with fastp, MiXCR clone assembly, productive beta chains retained. CDR3 protein duplicates are merged, each entry listing the most common genes and DNA. The V and J calls follow TCRdb's processing rather than the paper's. The sample table contains 120,000 to 150,000 distinct CDR3 sequences; only one count was recorded for about 17% of them. In total, the top ten clones hold roughly 0.14% of the sample.

Notes on this clonotype: Its antigen has not been determined. No much larger clone exists at a distance of one base, and base qualities are not known.

From the germline V gene, CDR1 is KGHSH and CDR2 is LQKENI. Spanning cysteine to phenylalanine, the CDR3 consists of 15 amino acids. The sequence is cut down to CDR3 DNA, 45 bases in frame from base 1. V sheds 4 bases and J sheds 4 bases, leaving 14 bases between their ends. From the second PCR step onward, the TCR alpha chain libraries and the TCR beta chain libraries were amplified separately. To determine each donor's CMV status, fresh PBMCs were stimulated overnight with CMV viral lysate, and IFNgamma production from CD4+ T cells was then assessed. CD4 T cells were positively selected with Miltenyi beads, followed by positive selection of CD8 T cells from the CD4-negative fraction. After staining for CD3, CD4, CD8, CD45RA, CD27 and a live/dead dye, cells were sorted on a BD Aria II into four subsets based on CD45RA and CD27. Blood came from three healthy volunteers, each fractionated into CD4 and CD8 T cells and then into four differentiation subsets. About 120 ml of peripheral blood was collected from each donor, and PBMC were isolated from the blood using Ficoll-Paque PLUS density-gradient centrifugation. After sorting, cells were lysed in RLT buffer, RNA was extracted using a Qiagen RNeasy kit, and the extracted RNA was stored at -80 degrees C.

The rearrangement combines TRBV18 with TRBJ2-1, with the D call perhaps TRBD1 or TRBD2, each one matching 5 bases. The sample consisted of naive CD4+ T cells from blood. This sample's cell subset or site label indicates: naive T cells, CD45RA high CD27+. The clonotype was recovered from a human donor in good health. The CDR3 amino acid sequence is: CASSLGPQSYNEQFF. The bases read TGTGCCAGCTCACTGGGACCGCAGTCATACAATGAGCAGTTCTTC.